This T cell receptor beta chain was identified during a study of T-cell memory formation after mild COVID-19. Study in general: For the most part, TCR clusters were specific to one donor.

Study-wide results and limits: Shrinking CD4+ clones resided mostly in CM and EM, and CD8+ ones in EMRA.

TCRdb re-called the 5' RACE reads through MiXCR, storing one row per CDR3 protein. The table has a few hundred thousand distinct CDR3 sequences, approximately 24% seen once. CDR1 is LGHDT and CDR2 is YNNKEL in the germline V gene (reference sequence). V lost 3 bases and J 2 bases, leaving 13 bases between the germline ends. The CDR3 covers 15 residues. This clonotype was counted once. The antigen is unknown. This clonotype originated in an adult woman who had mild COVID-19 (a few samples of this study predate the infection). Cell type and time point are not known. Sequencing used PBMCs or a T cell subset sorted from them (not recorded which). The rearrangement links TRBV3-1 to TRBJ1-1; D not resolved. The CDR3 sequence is CASSQNRISNTEAFF. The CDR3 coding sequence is TGTGCCAGCAGCCAGAACAGAATTTCCAACACTGAAGCTTTCTTT.